This T cell receptor beta chain stems from a study of T cells after yellow fever vaccination. Study conclusions and caveats: Post-booster samples contained most primary-vaccination clones (about 96% CD4, almost 90% CD8).

The CDR3 consists of 14 residues. Looked up from germline, CDR1 is SGDLS and CDR2 is YYNGEE. Trimming removed 4 bases from V and 5 bases from J, with 15 bases in between. Production of TCR cDNA was by 5'RACE template switching, which also added a universal primer site and UMIs. TCRdb itself ran the 5' RACE reads through MiXCR, one entry per CDR3 protein. The repertoire consists of 300,000 to 350,000 distinct CDR3 sequences, with around 4.1% occurring once and the leading ten covering 20% to 25%. Worth noting for this clonotype: Its specificity is unknown.

The sample in question was PBMCs, obtained 5 days after the yellow fever booster vaccination. This clonotype originated in a man aged 18 to 30 who received the YFV17D yellow fever vaccine. The chain has TRBV9 and TRBJ1-1; the D is unclear. The CDR3 loop is CASSREGGRTEAFF. The CDR3 nucleotides are TGTGCCAGCAGCAGAGAGGGAGGGAGGACTGAAGCTTTCTTT.